The TCR beta chain under discussion was sequenced for a study of T cells in Graves' hyperthyroidism and ophthalmopathy. Patients aged 18 to 65 had newly diagnosed hyperthyroidism that had lasted under 2 months. This clonotype was observed many times. What it binds is not known. Whole-study results and caveats: Appearing also in blood were most of the thyroid clonotypes expanded above 0.001. A model of 13 V-J features distinguished ophthalmopathy from stable hyperthyroidism.

The CDR3 regions of TCR beta were amplified from RNA transcripts. The study used the HTBI primer set for a first-round RT-PCR of the TCR CDR3. Using its own MiXCR run on the multiplex PCR reads, TCRdb lists one record per CDR3 protein. The data hold about 95,000 distinct CDR3 sequences, with 35% to 45% observed a single time. This sequence was found in a woman in her 30s with Graves' hyperthyroidism. What was sequenced was peripheral blood or thyroid tissue (not recorded which).

DNA for the CDR3: TGCGCCAGCGAAAGCTCCTTTATACCTTTCACAGATACGCAGTATTTT. It codes for CASESSFIPFTDTQYF. This chain connects TRBV10-2 to TRBJ2-3, with unresolved D. There are 16 residues in the CDR3. V lost 8 bases to trimming and J lost 2 bases, with 20 bases between them. CDR1 WSHSY and CDR2 SAAADI come from the germline V gene.